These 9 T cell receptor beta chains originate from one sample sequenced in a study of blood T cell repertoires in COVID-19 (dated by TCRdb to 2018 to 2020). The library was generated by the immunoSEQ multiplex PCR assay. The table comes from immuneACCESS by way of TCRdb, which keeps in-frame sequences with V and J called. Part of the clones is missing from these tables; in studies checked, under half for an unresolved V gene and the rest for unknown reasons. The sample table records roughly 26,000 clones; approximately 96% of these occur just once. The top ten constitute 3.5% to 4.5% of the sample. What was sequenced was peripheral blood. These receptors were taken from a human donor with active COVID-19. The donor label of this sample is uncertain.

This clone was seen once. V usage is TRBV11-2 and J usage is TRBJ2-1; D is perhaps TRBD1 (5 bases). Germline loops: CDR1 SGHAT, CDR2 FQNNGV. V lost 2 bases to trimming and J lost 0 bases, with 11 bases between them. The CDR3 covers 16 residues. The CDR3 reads CASSLRPDSSYNEQFF. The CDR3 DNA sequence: TGTGCCAGCAGCTTACGTCCCGACAGCTCCTACAATGAGCAGTTCTTC. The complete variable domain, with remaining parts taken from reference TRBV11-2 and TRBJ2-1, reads EAGVAQSPRYKIIEKRQSVAFWCNPISGHATLYWYQQILGQGPKLLIQFQNNGVVDDSQLPKDRFSAERLKGVDSTLKIQPAKLEDSAVYLCASSLRPDSSYNEQFFGPGTRLTVL.

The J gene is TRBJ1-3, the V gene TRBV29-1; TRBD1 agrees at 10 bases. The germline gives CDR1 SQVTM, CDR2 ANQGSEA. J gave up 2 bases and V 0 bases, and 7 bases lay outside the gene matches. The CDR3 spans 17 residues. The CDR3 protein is CSVEDPRTGGTGNTIYF. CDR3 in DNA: TGCAGCGTTGAAGATCCCCGGACAGGGGGGACTGGAAACACCATATATTTT. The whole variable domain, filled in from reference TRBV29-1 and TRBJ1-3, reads SAVISQKPSRDICQRGTSLTIQCQVDSQVTMMFWYRQQPGQSLTLIATANQGSEATYESGFVIDKFPISRPNLTFSTLTVSNMSPEDSSIYLCSVEDPRTGGTGNTIYFGEGSWLTVV.

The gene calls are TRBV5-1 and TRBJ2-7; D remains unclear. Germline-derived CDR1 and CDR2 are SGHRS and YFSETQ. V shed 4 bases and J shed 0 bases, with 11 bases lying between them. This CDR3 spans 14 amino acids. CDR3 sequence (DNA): TGCGCCAGCAGCCCCGAGTTTATCTCCTACGAGCAGTACTTC. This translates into CASSPEFISYEQYF.

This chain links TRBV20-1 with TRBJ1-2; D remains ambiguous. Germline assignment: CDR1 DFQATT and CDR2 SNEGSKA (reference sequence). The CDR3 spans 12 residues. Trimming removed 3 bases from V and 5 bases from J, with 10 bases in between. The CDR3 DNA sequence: TGCAGTGCTAGTCCCCAGATTTATGGCTACACCTTC. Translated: CSASPQIYGYTF.

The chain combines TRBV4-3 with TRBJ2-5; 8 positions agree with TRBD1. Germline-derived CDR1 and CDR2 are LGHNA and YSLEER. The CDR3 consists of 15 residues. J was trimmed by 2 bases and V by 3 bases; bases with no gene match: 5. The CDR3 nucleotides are TGCGCCAGCAGCCAGCAGACAGGGGTACAAGAGACCCAGTACTTC. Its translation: CASSQQTGVQETQYF.

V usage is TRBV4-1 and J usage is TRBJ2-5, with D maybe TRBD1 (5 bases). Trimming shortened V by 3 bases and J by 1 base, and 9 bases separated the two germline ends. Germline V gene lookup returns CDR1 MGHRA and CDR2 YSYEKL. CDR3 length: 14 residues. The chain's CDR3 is CASSQRQTQETQYF. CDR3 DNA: TGCGCCAGCAGCCAGAGACAGACCCAAGAGACCCAGTACTTC.

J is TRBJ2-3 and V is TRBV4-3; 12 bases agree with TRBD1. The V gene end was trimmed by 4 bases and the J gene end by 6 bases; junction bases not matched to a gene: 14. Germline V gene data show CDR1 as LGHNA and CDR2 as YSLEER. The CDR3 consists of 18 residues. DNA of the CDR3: TGCGCCAGCAGCCGCAGAGCTGCCGGGACAGGGGGCTTTGATACGCAGTATTTT. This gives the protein CASSRRAAGTGGFDTQYF.

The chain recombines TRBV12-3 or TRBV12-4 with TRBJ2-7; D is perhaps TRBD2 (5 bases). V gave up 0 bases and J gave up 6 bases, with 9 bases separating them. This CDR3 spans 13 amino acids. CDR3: CASSLAGVAEQYF. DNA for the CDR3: TGTGCCAGCAGTTTAGCGGGAGTAGCCGAGCAGTACTTC.

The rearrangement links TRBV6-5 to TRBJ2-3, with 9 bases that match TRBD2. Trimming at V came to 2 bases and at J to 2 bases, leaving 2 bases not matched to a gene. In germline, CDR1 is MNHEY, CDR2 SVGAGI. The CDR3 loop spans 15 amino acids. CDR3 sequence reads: CASSYGGRATDTQYF. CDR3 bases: TGTGCCAGCAGTTACGGCGGGAGGGCCACAGATACGCAGTATTTT.